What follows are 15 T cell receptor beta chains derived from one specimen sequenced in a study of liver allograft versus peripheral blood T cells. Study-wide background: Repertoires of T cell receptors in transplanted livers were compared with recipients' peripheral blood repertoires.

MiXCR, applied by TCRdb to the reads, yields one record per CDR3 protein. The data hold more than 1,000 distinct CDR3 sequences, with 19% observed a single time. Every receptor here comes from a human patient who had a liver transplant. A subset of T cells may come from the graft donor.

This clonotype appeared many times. CDR3 amino acids: CASSYQWNTEAFF. The CDR3 coding sequence is TGTGCCAGCAGTTACCAGTGGAACACTGAAGCTTTCTTT. This sequence joins TRBV6-6 and TRBJ1-1, with D unclear. The V and J ends lost 2 bases and 1 base respectively, with 5 bases between them. CDR1 is MNHNY and CDR2 is SVGAGI in the germline V gene (reference sequence). The CDR3 is 13 amino acids.

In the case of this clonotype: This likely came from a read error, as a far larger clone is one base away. CDR3: CASSRDKHFLYEQFF. CDR3 bases: TGCGCCAGCAGTCGAGACAAACACTTTCTGTACGAGCAGTTCTTC. V gene TRBV10-1 combines with J gene TRBJ2-1; D remains ambiguous. Trimming left V 5 bases short and J 10 bases short, with 21 bases between. Looked up from germline, CDR1 is WNHNN and CDR2 is SYGVQD (reference sequence). The CDR3 loop spans 15 amino acids.

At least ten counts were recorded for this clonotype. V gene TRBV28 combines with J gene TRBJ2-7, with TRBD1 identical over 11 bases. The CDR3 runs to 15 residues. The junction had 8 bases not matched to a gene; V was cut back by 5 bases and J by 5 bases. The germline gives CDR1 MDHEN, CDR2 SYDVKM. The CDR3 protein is CASSPGTGGPHEQYF. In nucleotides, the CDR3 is TGTGCCAGCAGTCCGGGGACAGGGGGTCCCCACGAGCAGTACTTC.

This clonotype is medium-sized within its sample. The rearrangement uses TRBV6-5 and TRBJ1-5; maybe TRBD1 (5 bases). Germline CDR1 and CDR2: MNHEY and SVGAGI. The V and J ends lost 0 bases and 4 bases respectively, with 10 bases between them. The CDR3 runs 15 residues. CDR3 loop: CASSYSRGDNQPQHF. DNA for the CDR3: TGTGCCAGCAGTTACTCTAGAGGGGATAATCAGCCCCAGCATTTT.

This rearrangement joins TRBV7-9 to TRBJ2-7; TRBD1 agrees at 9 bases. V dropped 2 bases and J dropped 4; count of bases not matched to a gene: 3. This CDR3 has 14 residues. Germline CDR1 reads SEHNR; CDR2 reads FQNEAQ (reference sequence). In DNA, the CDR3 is TGTGCCAGCAGCTTACAGGGACAGGGTTACGAGCAGTACTTC. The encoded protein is CASSLQGQGYEQYF.

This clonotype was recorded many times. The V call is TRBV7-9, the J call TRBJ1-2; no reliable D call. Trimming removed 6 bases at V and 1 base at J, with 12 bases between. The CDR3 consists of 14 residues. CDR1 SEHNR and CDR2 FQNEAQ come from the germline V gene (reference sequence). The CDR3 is CASSDGLFNYGYTF. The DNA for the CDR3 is TGTGCCAGCAGTGATGGACTGTTTAACTATGGCTACACCTTC.

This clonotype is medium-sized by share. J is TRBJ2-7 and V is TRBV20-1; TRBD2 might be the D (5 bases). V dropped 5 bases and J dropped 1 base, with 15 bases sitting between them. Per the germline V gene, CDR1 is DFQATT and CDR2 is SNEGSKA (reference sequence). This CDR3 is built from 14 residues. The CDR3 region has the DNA TGCAGTGCTCCCCCGACTATGGCATCCTACGAGCAGTACTTC. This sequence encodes CSAPPTMASYEQYF.

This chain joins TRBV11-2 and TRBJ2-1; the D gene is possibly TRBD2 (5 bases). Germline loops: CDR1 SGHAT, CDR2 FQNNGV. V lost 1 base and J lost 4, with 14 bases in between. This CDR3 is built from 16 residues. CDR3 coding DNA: TGTGCCAGCAGCTTAGCCACCGAGGGTCTATACAATGAGCAGTTCTTC. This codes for CASSLATEGLYNEQFF. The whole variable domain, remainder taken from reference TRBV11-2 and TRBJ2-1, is EAGVAQSPRYKIIEKRQSVAFWCNPISGHATLYWYQQILGQGPKLLIQFQNNGVVDDSQLPKDRFSAERLKGVDSTLKIQPAKLEDSAVYLCASSLATEGLYNEQFFGPGTRLTVL.

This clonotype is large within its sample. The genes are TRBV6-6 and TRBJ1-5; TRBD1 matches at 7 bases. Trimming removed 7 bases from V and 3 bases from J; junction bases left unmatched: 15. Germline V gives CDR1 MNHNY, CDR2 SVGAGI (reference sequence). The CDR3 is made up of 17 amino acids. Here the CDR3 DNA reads TGTGCCAGCATCGATAATGCCGGGACAGCGATCAATCAGCCCCAGCATTTT. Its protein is CASIDNAGTAINQPQHF.

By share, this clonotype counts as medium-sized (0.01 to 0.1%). For the CDR3, the DNA is TGCAGTGCTAGAACCCCAGCGGGAGGGATCAATGAGCAGTTCTTC. Residues: CSARTPAGGINEQFF. The rearrangement uses TRBV20-1 and TRBJ2-1; 10 bases are a match to TRBD2. CDR3 length: 15 amino acids. The trim removed 2 bases at V and 6 bases at J, leaving 7 bases unmatched. From germline, CDR1 is DFQATT and CDR2 SNEGSKA (reference sequence).

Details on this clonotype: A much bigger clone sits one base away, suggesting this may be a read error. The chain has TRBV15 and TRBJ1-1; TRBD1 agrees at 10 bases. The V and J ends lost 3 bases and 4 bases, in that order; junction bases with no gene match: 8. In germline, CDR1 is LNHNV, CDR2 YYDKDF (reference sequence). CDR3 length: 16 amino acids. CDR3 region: CATSRDRGTRLTEAFF. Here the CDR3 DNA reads TGTGCCACCAGCAGGGACAGGGGGACGAGGCTCACTGAAGCTTTCTTT. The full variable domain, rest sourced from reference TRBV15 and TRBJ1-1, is DAMVIQNPRYQVTQFGKPVTLSCSQTLNHNVMYWYQQKSSQAPKLLFHYYDKDFNNEADTPDNFQSRRPNTSFCFLDIRSPGLGDTAMYLCATSRDRGTRLTEAFFGQGTRLTVV.

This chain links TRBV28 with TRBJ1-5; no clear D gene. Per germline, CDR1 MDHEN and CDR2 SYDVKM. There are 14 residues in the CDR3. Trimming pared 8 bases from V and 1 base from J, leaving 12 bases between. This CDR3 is CASCREISNQPQHF. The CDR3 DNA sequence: TGTGCCAGCTGCCGGGAAATCAGCAATCAGCCCCAGCATTTT.

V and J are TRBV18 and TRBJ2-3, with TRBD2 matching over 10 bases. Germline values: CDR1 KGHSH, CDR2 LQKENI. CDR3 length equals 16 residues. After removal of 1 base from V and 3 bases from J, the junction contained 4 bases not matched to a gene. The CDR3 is CASSPRPSGRTDTQYF. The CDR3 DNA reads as TGTGCCAGCTCACCACGTCCTAGCGGGAGAACAGATACGCAGTATTTT.

The chain's CDR3 is CASSPRSGDSRKAFF. CDR3 coding DNA: TGTGCCAGCAGCCCAAGGTCGGGGGACAGCCGAAAAGCTTTCTTT. V usage is TRBV7-9 and J usage is TRBJ1-1, with TRBD1 identical over 7 bases. V shed 5 bases and J 9 bases; nucleotides not matched to a gene: 15. Germline V CDR1 and CDR2: SEHNR, FQNEAQ (reference sequence). This CDR3 comprises 15 residues.

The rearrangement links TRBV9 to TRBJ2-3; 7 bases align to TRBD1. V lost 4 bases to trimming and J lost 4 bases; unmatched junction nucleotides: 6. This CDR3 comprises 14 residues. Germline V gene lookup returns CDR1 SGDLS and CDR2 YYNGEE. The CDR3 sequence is CASSQGTAADTQYF. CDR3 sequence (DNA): TGTGCCAGCAGCCAGGGGACAGCGGCAGATACGCAGTATTTT.